Given below is one T cell receptor (beta chain) in context. These data are taken from a study of blood T cell repertoires in COVID-19. Turning to the study itself: Donors in the United States, Italy and Spain gave samples during acute or convalescent COVID-19.

Enrolled through a virtual design, the participants were between roughly 18 and 90 years of age and came from about two dozen US areas. This CDR3 has 15 amino acids. The junction had 2 bases not matched to a gene; V was cut back by 0 bases and J by 2 bases. Germline-derived CDR1 and CDR2 are SGHNT and YYREEE (reference sequence). Data came from immunoSEQ multiplex PCR; TCRdb stores just in-frame clones and leaves some out. In the table there are fewer than 350,000 clones, roughly 90% of which are singletons. Source material: PBMCs or T cells enriched from blood (not recorded which). The source of this sequence is a man in his fifties or sixties who had recovered from COVID-19. This chain joins TRBV5-4 and TRBJ2-5; 9 bases are shared with TRBD1. CDR3 nucleotide sequence: TGTGCCAGCAGCTTGGCCGGGACAGGGCAAGAGACCCAGTACTTC. Its translation: CASSLAGTGQETQYF. Full variable domain (missing parts from reference TRBV5-4 and TRBJ2-5): ETGVTQSPTHLIKTRGQQVTLRCSSQSGHNTVSWYQQALGQGPQFIFQYYREEENGRGNFPPRFSGLQFPNYSSELNVNALELDDSALYLCASSLAGTGQETQYFGPGTRLLVL.